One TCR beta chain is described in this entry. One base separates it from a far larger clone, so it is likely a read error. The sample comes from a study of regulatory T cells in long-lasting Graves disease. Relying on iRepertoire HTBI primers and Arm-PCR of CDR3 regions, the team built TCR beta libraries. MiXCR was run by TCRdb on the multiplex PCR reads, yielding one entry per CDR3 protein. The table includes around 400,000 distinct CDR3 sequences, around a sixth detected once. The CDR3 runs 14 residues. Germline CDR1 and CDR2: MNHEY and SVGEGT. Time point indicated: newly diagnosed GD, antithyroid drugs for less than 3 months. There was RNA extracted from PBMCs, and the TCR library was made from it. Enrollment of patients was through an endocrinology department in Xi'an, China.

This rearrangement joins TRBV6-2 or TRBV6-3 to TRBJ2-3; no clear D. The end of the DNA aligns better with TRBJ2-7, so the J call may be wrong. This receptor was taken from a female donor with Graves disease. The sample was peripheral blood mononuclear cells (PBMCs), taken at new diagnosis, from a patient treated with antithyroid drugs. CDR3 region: CANSEPGRIHEQYF. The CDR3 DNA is TGTGCCAACAGTGAGCCCGGGCGAATCCACGAGCAGTACTTC.